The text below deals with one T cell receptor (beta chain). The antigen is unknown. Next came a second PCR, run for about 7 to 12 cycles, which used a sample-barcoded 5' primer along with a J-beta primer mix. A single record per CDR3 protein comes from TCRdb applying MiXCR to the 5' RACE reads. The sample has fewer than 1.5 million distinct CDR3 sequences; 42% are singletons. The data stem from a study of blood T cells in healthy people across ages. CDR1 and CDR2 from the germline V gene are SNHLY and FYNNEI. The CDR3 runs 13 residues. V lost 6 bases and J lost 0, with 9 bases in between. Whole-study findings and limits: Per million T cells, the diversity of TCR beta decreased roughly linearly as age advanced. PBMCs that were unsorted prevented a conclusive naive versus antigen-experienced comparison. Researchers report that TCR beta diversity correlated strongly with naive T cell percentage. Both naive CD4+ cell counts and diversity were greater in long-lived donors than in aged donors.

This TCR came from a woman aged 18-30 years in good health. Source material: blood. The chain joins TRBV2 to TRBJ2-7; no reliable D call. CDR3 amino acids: CASRQVVSYEQYF. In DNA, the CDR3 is TGTGCCAGCAGGCAGGTCGTCTCCTACGAGCAGTACTTC.